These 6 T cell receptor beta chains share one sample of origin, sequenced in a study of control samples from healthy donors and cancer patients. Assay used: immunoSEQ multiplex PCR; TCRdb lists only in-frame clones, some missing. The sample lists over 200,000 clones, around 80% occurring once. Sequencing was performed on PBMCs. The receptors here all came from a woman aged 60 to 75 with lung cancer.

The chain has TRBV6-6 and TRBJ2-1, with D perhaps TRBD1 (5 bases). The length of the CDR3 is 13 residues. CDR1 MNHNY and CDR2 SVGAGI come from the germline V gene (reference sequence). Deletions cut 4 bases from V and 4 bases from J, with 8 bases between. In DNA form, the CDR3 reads TGTGCCAGCAGTTCCCCAGGGTACAATGAGCAGTTCTTC. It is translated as CASSSPGYNEQFF.

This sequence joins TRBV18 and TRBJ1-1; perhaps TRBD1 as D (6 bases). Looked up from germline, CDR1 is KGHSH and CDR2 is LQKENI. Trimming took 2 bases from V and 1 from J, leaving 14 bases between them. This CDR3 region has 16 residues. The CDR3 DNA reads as TGTGCCAGCTCACCAGGGTTTCAGACAGGGAACACTGAAGCTTTCTTT. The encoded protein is CASSPGFQTGNTEAFF.

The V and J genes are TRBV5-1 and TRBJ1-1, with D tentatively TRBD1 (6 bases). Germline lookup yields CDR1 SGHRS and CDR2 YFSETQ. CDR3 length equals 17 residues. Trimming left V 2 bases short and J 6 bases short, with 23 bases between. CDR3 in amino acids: CASSFTPWTAKFSEAFF. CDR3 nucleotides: TGCGCCAGCAGCTTTACCCCTTGGACAGCCAAGTTCTCTGAAGCTTTCTTT.

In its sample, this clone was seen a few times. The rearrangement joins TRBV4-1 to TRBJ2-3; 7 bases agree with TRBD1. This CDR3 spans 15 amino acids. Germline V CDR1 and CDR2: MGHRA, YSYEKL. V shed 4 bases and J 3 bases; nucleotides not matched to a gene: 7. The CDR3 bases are TGCGCCAGCAGCCCCCAGGGGGTTTCGACAGATACGCAGTATTTT. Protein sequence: CASSPQGVSTDTQYF.

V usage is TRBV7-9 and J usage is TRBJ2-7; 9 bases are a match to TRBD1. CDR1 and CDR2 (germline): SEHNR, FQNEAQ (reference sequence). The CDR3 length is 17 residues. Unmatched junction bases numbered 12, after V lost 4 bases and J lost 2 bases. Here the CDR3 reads CASSSDRGSVVAYEQYF. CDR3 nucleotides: TGTGCCAGCAGCTCGGACAGGGGCTCCGTGGTAGCCTACGAGCAGTACTTC.

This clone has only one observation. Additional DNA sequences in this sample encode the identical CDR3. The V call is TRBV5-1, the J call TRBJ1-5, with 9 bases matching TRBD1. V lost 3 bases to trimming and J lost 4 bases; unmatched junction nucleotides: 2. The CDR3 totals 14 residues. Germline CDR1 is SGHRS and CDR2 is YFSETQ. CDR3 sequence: CASSYGTGNQPQHF. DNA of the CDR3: TGCGCCAGCAGCTACGGGACAGGGAATCAGCCCCAGCATTTT.